Listed below are T cell receptor beta chains from one sample, sequenced in a study of monozygotic twins with inflammatory bowel disease. With the 5' RACE reads reprocessed, TCRdb shows one record per CDR3 protein and no DNA. Its listing shows approximately 150,000 distinct CDR3 sequences. Sequencing was carried out using blood. The receptor set was obtained from a human donor with ulcerative colitis or Crohn's disease, or a healthy co-twin of an affected twin (not recorded which). CDR3s include the opening cysteine and the closing phenylalanine or tryptophan. The order of the fields is J gene, V gene, CDR3 length, CDR3 protein.

J gene: TRBJ1-1; V gene: TRBV18; CDR3 length: 17; CDR3 protein: CASSPPLTGTGRSGAFF
J gene: TRBJ2-2; V gene: TRBV7-2; CDR3 length: 14; CDR3 protein: CASRVTSGTGELFF
J gene: TRBJ1-5; V gene: TRBV29-1; CDR3 length: 15; CDR3 protein: CSVVPGAGGNQPQHF
J gene: TRBJ1-1; V gene: TRBV19; CDR3 length: 16; CDR3 protein: CASSPLFVGTNTEAFF
J gene: TRBJ1-1; V gene: TRBV2; CDR3 length: 13; CDR3 protein: CASSEERGSEAFF
J gene: TRBJ2-3; V gene: TRBV4-1; CDR3 length: 13; CDR3 protein: CASSQASPDTQYF
J gene: TRBJ2-7; V gene: TRBV5-1; CDR3 length: 14; CDR3 protein: CASSLGVAPYEQYF
J gene: TRBJ2-2; V gene: TRBV5-4; CDR3 length: 14; CDR3 protein: CASSWAQNTGELFF
J gene: TRBJ1-1; V gene: TRBV5-5; CDR3 length: 14; CDR3 protein: CATRPVGVNTEAFF
J gene: TRBJ1-5; V gene: TRBV12-3/TRBV12-4; CDR3 length: 15; CDR3 protein: CASSLAGQPYQPQHF
J gene: TRBJ2-3; V gene: TRBV6-5; CDR3 length: 13; CDR3 protein: CASRPTGRHTQYF
J gene: TRBJ2-2; V gene: TRBV7-2; CDR3 length: 16; CDR3 protein: CASSLWASGGVGELFF
J gene: TRBJ2-7; V gene: TRBV3-1; CDR3 length: 11; CDR3 protein: CASSQAYEQYF
J gene: TRBJ1-2; V gene: TRBV29-1; CDR3 length: 12; CDR3 protein: CSVVRGAYGYTF
J gene: TRBJ2-7; V gene: TRBV7-2; CDR3 length: 14; CDR3 protein: CASSLGGGPYEQYF
J gene: TRBJ1-6; V gene: TRBV7-2; CDR3 length: 14; CDR3 protein: CASSLTLQGSPLHF
J gene: TRBJ2-1; V gene: TRBV9; CDR3 length: 18; CDR3 protein: CASSVGRTTSPFSNEQFF
J gene: TRBJ1-2; V gene: TRBV20-1; CDR3 length: 13; CDR3 protein: CSARVPGLYGYTF
J gene: TRBJ1-6; V gene: TRBV7-2; CDR3 length: 15; CDR3 protein: CASSPQGQGVSPLHF
J gene: TRBJ2-6; V gene: TRBV6-1; CDR3 length: 16; CDR3 protein: CASSREGFPGANVLTF
J gene: TRBJ2-2; V gene: TRBV7-2; CDR3 length: 16; CDR3 protein: CASSLVAGRVTGELFF
J gene: TRBJ2-5; V gene: TRBV5-1; CDR3 length: 18; CDR3 protein: CASSLVAQGIGIQETQYF